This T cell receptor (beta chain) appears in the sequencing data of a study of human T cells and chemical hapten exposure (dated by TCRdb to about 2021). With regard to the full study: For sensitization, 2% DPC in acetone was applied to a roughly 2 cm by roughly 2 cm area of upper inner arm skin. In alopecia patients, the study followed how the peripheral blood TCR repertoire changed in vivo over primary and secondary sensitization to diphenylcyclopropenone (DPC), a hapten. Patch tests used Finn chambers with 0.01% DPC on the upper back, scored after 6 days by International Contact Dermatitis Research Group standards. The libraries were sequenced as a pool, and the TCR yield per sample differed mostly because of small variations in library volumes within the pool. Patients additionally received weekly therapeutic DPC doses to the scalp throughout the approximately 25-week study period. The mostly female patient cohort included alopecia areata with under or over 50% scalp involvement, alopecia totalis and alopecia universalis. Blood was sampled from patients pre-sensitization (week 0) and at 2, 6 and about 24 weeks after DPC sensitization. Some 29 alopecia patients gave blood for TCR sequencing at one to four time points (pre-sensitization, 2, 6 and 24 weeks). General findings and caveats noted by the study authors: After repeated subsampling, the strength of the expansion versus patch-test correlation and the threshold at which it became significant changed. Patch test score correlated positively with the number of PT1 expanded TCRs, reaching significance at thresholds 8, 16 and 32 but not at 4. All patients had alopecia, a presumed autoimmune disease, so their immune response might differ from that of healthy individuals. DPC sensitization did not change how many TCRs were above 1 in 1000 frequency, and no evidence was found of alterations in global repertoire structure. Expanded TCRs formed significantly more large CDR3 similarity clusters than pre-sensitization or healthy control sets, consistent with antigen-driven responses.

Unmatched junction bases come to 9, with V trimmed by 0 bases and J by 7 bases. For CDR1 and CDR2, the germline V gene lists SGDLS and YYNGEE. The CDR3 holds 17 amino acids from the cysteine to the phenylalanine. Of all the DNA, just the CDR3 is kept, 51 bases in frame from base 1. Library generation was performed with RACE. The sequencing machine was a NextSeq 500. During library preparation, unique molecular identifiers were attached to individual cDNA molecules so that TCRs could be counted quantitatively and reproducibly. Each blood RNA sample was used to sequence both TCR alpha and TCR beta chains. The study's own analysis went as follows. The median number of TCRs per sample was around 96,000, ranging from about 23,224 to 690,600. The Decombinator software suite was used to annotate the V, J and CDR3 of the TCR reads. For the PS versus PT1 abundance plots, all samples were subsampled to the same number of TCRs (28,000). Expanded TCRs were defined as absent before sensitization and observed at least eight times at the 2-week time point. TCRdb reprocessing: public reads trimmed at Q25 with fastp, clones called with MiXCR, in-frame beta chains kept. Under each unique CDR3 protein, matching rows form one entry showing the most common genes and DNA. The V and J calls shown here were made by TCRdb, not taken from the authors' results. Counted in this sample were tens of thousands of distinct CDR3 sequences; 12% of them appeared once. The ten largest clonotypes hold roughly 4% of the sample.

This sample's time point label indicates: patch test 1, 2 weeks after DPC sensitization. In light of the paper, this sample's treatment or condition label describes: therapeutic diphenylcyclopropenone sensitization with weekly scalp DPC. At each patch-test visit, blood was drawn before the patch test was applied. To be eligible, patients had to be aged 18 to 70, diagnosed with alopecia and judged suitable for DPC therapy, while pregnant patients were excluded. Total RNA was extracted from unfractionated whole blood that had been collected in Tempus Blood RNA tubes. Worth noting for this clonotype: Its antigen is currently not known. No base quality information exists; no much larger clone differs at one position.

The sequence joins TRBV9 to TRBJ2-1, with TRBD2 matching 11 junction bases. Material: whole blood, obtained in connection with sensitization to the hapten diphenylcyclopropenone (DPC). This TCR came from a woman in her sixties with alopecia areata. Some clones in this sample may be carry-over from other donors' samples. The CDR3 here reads CASSVAFTSGGYNEQFF. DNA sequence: TGTGCCAGCAGCGTAGCTTTCACTAGCGGGGGTTATAATGAGCAGTTCTTC. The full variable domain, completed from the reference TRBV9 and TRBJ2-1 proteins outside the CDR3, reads DSGVTQTPKHLITATGQRVTLRCSPRSGDLSVYWYQQSLDQGLQFLIQYYNGEERAKGNILERFSAQQFPDLHSELNLSSLELGDSALYFCASSVAFTSGGYNEQFFGPGTRLTVL.